This T cell receptor (beta chain) was retrieved from a study of cytomegalovirus exposure and HLA in healthy donors. Study information: Within the Caucasian-associated ancestry cluster were around 81% of the 300 to 450 genotyped donors. Study results and limitations: Association of 16,951 TCR beta sequences with HLA alleles was found at 0.05 false discovery rate in a later analysis. Some TCR beta chains (roughly 160 of them) were listed as cytomegalovirus-associated. Roughly even sequencing depth across donors was the assumption behind the presence/absence analyses.

In the PCR, 60 Vbeta and 13 Jbeta primers were used. Sequencing was performed with immunoSEQ multiplex PCR; in TCRdb, only in-frame clones are kept and a portion is missing. The repertoire has 98,000 or so clones, 70% to 85% of them found once; the top ten carry approximately 5.3%. The V end lost 5 bases, the J end lost 5 bases, and 18 bases lay between the germline ends. CDR1 is SGHNT, CDR2 YYREEE, per germline (reference sequence). The CDR3 extends over 15 amino acids. A word on this clone: Its antigen is undetermined.

Source material: PBMCs. The TCR sequence derives from a woman aged 18-29 years in good health and CMV-seropositive. The genes are TRBV5-4 and TRBJ2-3; possibly TRBD1 for D (6 bases). The CDR3 region has the DNA TGTGCCAGCAGGGGGCGGGTGGGGGCCGAAGATACGCAGTATTTT. Protein: CASRGRVGAEDTQYF.